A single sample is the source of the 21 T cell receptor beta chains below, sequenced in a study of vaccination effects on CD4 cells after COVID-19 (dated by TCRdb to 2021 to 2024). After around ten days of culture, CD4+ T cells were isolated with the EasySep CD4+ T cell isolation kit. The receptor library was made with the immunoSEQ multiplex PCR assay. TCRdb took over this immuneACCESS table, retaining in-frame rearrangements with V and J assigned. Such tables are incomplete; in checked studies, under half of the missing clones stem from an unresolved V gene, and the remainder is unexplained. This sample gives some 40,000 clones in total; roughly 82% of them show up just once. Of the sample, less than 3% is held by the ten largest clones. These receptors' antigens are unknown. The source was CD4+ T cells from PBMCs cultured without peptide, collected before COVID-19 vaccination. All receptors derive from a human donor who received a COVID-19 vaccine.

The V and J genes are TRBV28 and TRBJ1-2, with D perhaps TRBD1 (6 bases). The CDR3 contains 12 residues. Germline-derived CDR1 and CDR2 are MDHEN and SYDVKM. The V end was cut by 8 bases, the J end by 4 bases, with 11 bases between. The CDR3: CASGGGSYGYTF. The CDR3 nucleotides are TGTGCCAGCGGAGGGGGTAGCTATGGCTACACCTTC.

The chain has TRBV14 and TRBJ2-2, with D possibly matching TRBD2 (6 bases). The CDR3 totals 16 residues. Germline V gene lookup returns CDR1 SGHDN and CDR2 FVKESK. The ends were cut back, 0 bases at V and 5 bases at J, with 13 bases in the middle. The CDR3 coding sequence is TGTGCCAGCAGCCAAGATTGGGGGAGGTGGACCGGGGAGCTGTTTTTT. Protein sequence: CASSQDWGRWTGELFF.

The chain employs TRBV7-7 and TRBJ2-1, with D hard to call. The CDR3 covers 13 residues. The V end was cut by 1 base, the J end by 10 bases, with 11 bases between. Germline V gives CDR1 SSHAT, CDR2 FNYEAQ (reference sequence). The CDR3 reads CASSLGGSGEQFF. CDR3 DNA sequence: TGTGCCAGCAGCTTAGGGGGTTCAGGAGAGCAGTTCTTC.

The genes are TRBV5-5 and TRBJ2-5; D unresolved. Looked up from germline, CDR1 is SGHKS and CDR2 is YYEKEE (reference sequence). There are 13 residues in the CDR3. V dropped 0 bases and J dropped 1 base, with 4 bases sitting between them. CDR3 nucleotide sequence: TGTGCCAGCAGCTTGGCCAGCCAAGAGACCCAGTACTTC. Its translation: CASSLASQETQYF.

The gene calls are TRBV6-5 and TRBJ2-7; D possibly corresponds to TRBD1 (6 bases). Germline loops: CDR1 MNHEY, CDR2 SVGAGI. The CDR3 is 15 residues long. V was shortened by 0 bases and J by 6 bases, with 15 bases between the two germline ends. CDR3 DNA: TGTGCCAGCAGTTACTCTCGGGCAGGGGTTTCCGAGCAGTACGTC. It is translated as CASSYSRAGVSEQYV.

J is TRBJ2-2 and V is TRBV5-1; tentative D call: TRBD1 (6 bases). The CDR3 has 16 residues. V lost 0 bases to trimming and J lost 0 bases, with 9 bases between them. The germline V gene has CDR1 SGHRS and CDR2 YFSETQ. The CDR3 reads CASSLVQGPNTGELFF. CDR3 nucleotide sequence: TGCGCCAGCAGCTTGGTACAGGGACCGAACACCGGGGAGCTGTTTTTT.

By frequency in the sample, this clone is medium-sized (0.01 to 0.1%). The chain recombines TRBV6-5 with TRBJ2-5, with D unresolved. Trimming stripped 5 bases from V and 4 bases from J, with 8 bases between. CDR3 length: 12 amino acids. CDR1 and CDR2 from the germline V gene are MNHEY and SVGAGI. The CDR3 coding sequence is TGTGCCAGCAGTAACCCCTTAGAGACCCAGTACTTC. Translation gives CASSNPLETQYF.

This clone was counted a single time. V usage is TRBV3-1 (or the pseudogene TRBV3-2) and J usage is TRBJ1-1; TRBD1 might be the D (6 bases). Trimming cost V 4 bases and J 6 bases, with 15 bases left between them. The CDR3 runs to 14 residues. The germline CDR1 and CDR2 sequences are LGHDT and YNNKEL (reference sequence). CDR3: CASSPYTGKAEAFF. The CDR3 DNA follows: TGTGCCAGCAGCCCATACACAGGGAAGGCTGAAGCTTTCTTT.

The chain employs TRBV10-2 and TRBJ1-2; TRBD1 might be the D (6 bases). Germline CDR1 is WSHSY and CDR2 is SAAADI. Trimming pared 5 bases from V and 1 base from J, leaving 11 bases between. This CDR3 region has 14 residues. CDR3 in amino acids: CASSNRALNYGYTF. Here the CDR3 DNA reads TGCGCCAGCAGTAACAGGGCCCTTAACTATGGCTACACCTTC.

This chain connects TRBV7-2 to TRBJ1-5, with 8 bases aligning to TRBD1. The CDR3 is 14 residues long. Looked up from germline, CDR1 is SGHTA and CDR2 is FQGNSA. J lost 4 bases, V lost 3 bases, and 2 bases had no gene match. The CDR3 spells CASSFGQGNQPQHF. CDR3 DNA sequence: TGTGCCAGCAGCTTCGGACAGGGTAATCAGCCCCAGCATTTT.

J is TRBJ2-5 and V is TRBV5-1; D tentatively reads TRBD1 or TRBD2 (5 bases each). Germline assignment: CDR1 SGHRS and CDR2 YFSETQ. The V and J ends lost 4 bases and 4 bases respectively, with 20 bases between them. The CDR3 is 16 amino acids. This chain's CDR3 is CASSPGGGHQRETQYF. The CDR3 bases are TGCGCCAGCAGCCCAGGCGGAGGACATCAGAGAGAGACCCAGTACTTC. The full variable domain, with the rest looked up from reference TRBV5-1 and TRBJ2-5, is KAGVTQTPRYLIKTRGQQVTLSCSPISGHRSVSWYQQTPGQGLQFLFEYFSETQRNKGNFPGRFSGRQFSNSRSEMNVSTLELGDSALYLCASSPGGGHQRETQYFGPGTRLLVL.

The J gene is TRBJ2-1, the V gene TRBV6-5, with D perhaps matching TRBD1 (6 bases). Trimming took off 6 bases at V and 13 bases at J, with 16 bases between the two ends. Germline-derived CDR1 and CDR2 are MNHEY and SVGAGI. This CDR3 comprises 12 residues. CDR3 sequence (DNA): TGTGCCAGCAGCACCCCCGGACAGTCTCAGTTCTTC. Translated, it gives CASSTPGQSQFF.

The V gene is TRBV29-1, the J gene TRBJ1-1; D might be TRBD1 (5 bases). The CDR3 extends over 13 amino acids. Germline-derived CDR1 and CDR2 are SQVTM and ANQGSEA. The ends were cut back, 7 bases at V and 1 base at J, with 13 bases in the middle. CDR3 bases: TGCAGCGCTCAACAGGTGGGGAACACTGAAGCTTTCTTT. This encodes CSAQQVGNTEAFF.

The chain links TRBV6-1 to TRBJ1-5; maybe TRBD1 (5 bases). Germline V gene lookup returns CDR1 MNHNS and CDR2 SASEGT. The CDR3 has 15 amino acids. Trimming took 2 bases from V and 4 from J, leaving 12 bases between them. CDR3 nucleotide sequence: TGTGCCAGCAGTGAAAGAGGGACGCGAAATCAGCCCCAGCATTTT. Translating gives CASSERGTRNQPQHF.

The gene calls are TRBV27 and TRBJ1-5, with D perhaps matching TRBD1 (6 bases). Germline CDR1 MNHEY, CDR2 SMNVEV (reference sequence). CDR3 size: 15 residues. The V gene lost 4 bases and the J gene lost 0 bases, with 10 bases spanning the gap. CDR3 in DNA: TGTGCCAGCAGTTACAGGGAGAATAGCAATCAGCCCCAGCATTTT. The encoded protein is CASSYRENSNQPQHF.

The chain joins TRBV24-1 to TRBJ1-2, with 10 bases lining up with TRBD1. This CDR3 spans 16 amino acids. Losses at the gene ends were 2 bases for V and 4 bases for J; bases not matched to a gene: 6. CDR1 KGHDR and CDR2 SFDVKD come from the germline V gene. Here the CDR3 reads CATSDSRTGGIYGYTF. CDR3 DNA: TGTGCCACCAGTGATTCCCGGACAGGGGGTATCTATGGCTACACCTTC.

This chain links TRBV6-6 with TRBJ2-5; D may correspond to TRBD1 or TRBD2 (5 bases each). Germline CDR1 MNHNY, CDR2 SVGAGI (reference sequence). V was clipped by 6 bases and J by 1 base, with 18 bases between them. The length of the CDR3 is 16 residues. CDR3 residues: CASRITRRQSQETQYF. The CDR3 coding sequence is TGTGCCAGCAGAATTACTAGGAGACAGTCCCAAGAGACCCAGTACTTC.

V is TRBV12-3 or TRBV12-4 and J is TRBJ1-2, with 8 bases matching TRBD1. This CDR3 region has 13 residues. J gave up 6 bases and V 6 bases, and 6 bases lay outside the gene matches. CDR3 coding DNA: TGTGCCAGCAGCCTAGGGACAGGACATGGCTACACCTTC. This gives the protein CASSLGTGHGYTF.

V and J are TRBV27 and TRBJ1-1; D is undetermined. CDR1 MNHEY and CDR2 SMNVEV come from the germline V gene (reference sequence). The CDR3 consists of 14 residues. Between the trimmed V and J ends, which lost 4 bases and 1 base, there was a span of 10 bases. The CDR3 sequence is CASSSGYQNTEAFF. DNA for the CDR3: TGTGCCAGCAGTTCGGGGTACCAGAACACTGAAGCTTTCTTT.

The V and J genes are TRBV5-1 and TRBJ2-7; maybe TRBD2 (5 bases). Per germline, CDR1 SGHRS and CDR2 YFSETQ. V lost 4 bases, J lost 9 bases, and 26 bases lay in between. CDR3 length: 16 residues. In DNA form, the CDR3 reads TGCGCCAGCAGCCACCTCCCGGAGGTCGGTCCAGTCGGGCAGTACGTC. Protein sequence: CASSHLPEVGPVGQYV.

CDR3 amino acids: CASSSDDNTEAFF. In DNA, the CDR3 is TGTGCCAGCAGTTCAGACGACAACACTGAAGCTTTCTTT. The chain carries TRBV2 and TRBJ1-1; D uncertain. The V end was cut by 5 bases, the J end by 2 bases, with 9 bases between. This CDR3 has 13 residues. Germline CDR1 SNHLY, CDR2 FYNNEI.